Listed here are 29 T cell receptor beta chains from one sample, sequenced in a study of tumor-infiltrating lymphocytes in oesophageal squamous cell carcinoma. TCRdb re-called the PCR reads through MiXCR, storing one row per CDR3 protein. This table holds over 3,500 distinct CDR3 sequences, 14% found once. The sequenced material came from esophageal tumor tissue. These receptors originate from a male donor with esophageal squamous cell carcinoma.

This clonotype was counted only a few times. The V call is TRBV5-1, the J call TRBJ2-4; the match to TRBD1 covers 9 bases. The end of the DNA is better explained by TRBJ2-7, so the J call may be wrong. Germline CDR1 is SGHRS and CDR2 is YFSETQ. The CDR3 is made up of 14 amino acids. The CDR3 bases are TGCGCCAGCAGCCTTACAGGGGGCGTTTACGAGCAGTACTTC. Its translation: CASSLTGGVYEQYF.

This clonotype ranks as medium-sized. Here the CDR3 reads CASSLGGTGAGNTIYF. CDR3 DNA sequence: TGTGCCAGCAGCTTAGGGGGGACAGGGGCCGGAAACACCATATATTTT. The chain is built from TRBV7-2 and TRBJ1-3, with 10 bases that match TRBD1. CDR1 SGHTA and CDR2 FQGNSA come from the germline V gene. The CDR3 covers 16 residues. The V gene end was trimmed by 1 base and the J gene end by 4 bases; junction bases not matched to a gene: 4.

In the case of this clonotype: At one end the junction does not follow the germline gene, possibly because of a read error. Written as DNA, the CDR3 is TGTGCCAGCGGCTGGACACCGAGCACAGATACGCGGTATTTT. This encodes CASGWTPSTDTRYF. The chain joins TRBV7-2 to TRBJ2-3, with TRBD1 as a possible D gene (5 bases). There are 14 residues in the CDR3. CDR1 and CDR2 from the germline V gene are SGHTA and FQGNSA.

In this sample, this clonotype turned up many times. J is TRBJ2-7 and V is TRBV5-8; possibly TRBD1 for D (5 bases). V lost 1 base and J lost 7, with 12 bases in between. This CDR3 comprises 13 residues. Germline lookup yields CDR1 SGHTS and CDR2 YDEGEE. CDR3 nucleotide sequence: TGTGCCAGCAGCTTGTCGGGCGCAGGGGAGCAGTACTTC. Translated, it gives CASSLSGAGEQYF. The variable domain in full, completed from reference TRBV5-8 and TRBJ2-7, reads EAGVTQSPTHLIKTRGQQATLRCSPISGHTSVYWYQQALGLGLQFLLWYDEGEERNRGNFPPRFSGRQFPNYSSELNVNALELEDSALYLCASSLSGAGEQYFGPGTRLTVT.

A few counts support this clonotype. Because the CDR3 is missing its conserved closing phenylalanine or tryptophan, this is likely a read error. No DNA is shown, since the ends of the CDR3 on it are uncertain; the CDR3 is the one TCRdb lists. The CDR3 loop is CASSVDKTRNSPLHFGN. The chain links TRBV7-6 to TRBJ2-5; the table assigns TRBD2, which was not confirmed against the DNA. The CDR3 spans 17 residues, counting both ends. Germline values: CDR1 SGHVS, CDR2 FNYEAQ.

The rearrangement links TRBV14 to TRBJ1-5; D not resolved. CDR3 size: 17 residues. Trimming stripped 2 bases from V and 3 bases from J, with 17 bases between. CDR1 SGHDN and CDR2 FVKESK come from the germline V gene. CDR3 sequence (DNA): TGTGCCAGCAGCCAATTTACCGATCGCACAGACAATCAGCCCCAGCATTTT. Translated: CASSQFTDRTDNQPQHF.

The count of this clonotype is one. Possible read error: a much larger clone is one base away. V gene TRBV4-2 combines with J gene TRBJ2-4; 11 bases align to TRBD2. Germline loops: CDR1 LGHNA, CDR2 YNFKEQ. The CDR3 spans 17 residues. DNA for the CDR3: TGTGCCAGCAGCCAACCCGGGATAGCGGGGGGGCAGGACATTCAGCACTTC. Its translation: CASSQPGIAGGQDIQHF.

This clonotype was counted at least ten times. The genes are TRBV5-1 and TRBJ2-3; 11 positions match TRBD2. The germline gives CDR1 SGHRS, CDR2 YFSETQ. The J segment lost 2 bases and the V segment lost 0 bases, leaving 5 bases of the junction unmatched. The CDR3 has 17 residues. The CDR3 region has the DNA TGCGCCAGCAGCTTGGGACTAGCGGGGAGATCCACAGATACGCAGTATTTT. Translation: CASSLGLAGRSTDTQYF.

This clonotype is labeled large (0.1 to 1%). V gene TRBV7-2 combines with J gene TRBJ2-7, with TRBD2 as a possible D gene (5 bases). CDR3 size: 14 residues. The ends were cut back, 5 bases at V and 3 bases at J, with 14 bases in the middle. The V gene's germline CDR1 is SGHTA and CDR2 FQGNSA. The CDR3 DNA sequence: TGTGCCAGCAGCCAGGACGGGAATCTCTACGAGCAGTACTTC. This gives the protein CASSQDGNLYEQYF.

In this sample, this clonotype is large (0.1 to 1%). The rearrangement uses TRBV12-3 or TRBV12-4 and TRBJ2-1; D is possibly TRBD1 or TRBD2 (6 bases each). The CDR3 totals 16 residues. Deletions cut 7 bases from V and 8 bases from J, with 24 bases between. Here the CDR3 DNA reads TGTGCCAGCATCGGAGGGGGGCAGGTTTGGAAAGATGAGCAGTTCTTC. Protein sequence: CASIGGGQVWKDEQFF.

The chain recombines TRBV2 with TRBJ1-5; 8 bases line up with TRBD1. This CDR3 region has 14 residues. V lost 5 bases to trimming and J lost 6 bases; unmatched junction nucleotides: 6. CDR1 is SNHLY, CDR2 FYNNEI, per germline. The DNA of the CDR3 is TGTGCCAGCAGTTCAGGGGGCGCCGGTCAGCCCCAGCATTTT. Encoded protein: CASSSGGAGQPQHF.

This clonotype has just a few counts. The V gene is TRBV2, the J gene TRBJ2-1, with D possibly being TRBD2 (5 bases). The end of the DNA aligns better with TRBJ2-7, so the J call may be wrong. CDR1 and CDR2 from the germline V gene are SNHLY and FYNNEI. The CDR3 covers 13 residues. The CDR3 is CASIALASAEQYF. The CDR3 DNA reads as TGTGCCAGCATAGCGCTAGCTTCAGCCGAGCAGTACTTC.

This clonotype has at least ten counts. This likely comes from a read error, as the CDR3 has no conserved phenylalanine or tryptophan at its end. No DNA is shown, since the ends of the CDR3 on it are uncertain; the CDR3 is the one TCRdb lists. The chain has TRBV28 and TRBJ2-7; the table's D call, TRBD1, has no DNA check behind it. The CDR3 contains 18 residues when both ends are counted. Looked up from germline, CDR1 is MDHEN and CDR2 is SYDVKM. CDR3 loop: CASSKTGGPLGYGYTFGS.

This clonotype is medium-sized within its sample. CDR3 amino acids: CATCKDRARASGANVLTF. The CDR3 DNA is TGTGCCACCTGTAAGGACAGGGCAAGGGCCTCTGGGGCCAACGTCCTGACTTTC. The genes are TRBV24-1 and TRBJ2-6; the match to TRBD1 covers 8 bases. Germline assignment: CDR1 KGHDR and CDR2 SFDVKD. The CDR3 extends over 18 amino acids. J was trimmed by 0 bases and V by 9 bases; bases with no gene match: 12.

On this clonotype: The conserved final phenylalanine or tryptophan is absent from the CDR3, which likely points to a read error. It is unclear where the CDR3 begins or ends on the DNA, so no DNA is shown, and the CDR3 is as TCRdb lists it. The chain joins TRBV12-3 or TRBV12-4 to TRBJ1-2. Including both end residues, the CDR3 is 8 amino acids long. The CDR3 spells CASSLSVA.

This clonotype was picked up many times. The chain has TRBV11-2 and TRBJ2-2, with D possibly being TRBD2 (7 bases). The V gene lost 1 base and the J gene lost 7 bases, with 13 bases spanning the gap. CDR1 is SGHAT, CDR2 FQNNGV, per germline. CDR3 size: 15 residues. The CDR3 DNA is TGTGCCAGCAGCTTAGGGGGGGGGCCAATCGGGGAGCTGTTTTTT. Its translation: CASSLGGGPIGELFF.

There are a few counts of this clonotype. The CDR3 is CASSLDRGSGANVLTF. In nucleotides, the CDR3 is TGTGCCAGCTCATTGGACAGGGGGTCTGGGGCCAACGTCCTGACTTTC. V and J are TRBV18 and TRBJ2-6; TRBD1 matches at 10 bases. The J segment lost 1 base and the V segment lost 5 bases, leaving 2 bases of the junction unmatched. Germline V CDR1 and CDR2: KGHSH, LQKENI. CDR3 size: 16 residues.

This clonotype was found a few times. It is likely a read error, because the conserved phenylalanine at the end of the CDR3 is missing. The DNA is left out, because the CDR3 cannot be placed on it with certainty; the CDR3 is given as TCRdb lists it. J is TRBJ2-7 and V is TRBV12-3 or TRBV12-4; the table's D call of TRBD1 was not tested on the DNA. From its first to its last residue, the CDR3 has 16 amino acids. CDR3 region: CASSPWTGGYGYTFGS.

A few counts support this clonotype. The chain has TRBV18 and TRBJ2-1; D is ambiguous. The closer fit of TRBJ2-7 to the DNA end suggests the J call may be wrong. The V gene's germline CDR1 is KGHSH and CDR2 LQKENI. The CDR3 is made up of 13 amino acids. The chain's CDR3 is CASSPRVEAEQYF. CDR3 nucleotide sequence: TGTGCCAGCTCACCACGAGTTGAAGCTGAGCAGTACTTC.

Worth noting for this clonotype: Because it lacks the conserved phenylalanine or tryptophan at the end, this CDR3 is likely a read error. The DNA is left out, because the CDR3 cannot be placed on it with certainty; the CDR3 is given as TCRdb lists it. This chain joins TRBV4-2 and TRBJ2-5; the table assigns TRBD1, which was not confirmed against the DNA. From its first to its last residue, the CDR3 has 18 amino acids. Germline V CDR1 and CDR2: LGHNA, YNFKEQ. The CDR3 sequence: CASSQAGTGGVYGYTFGS.

This clonotype was counted many times. For the CDR3, the DNA is TGTGCTAGTGGTCGTCTTGGGGACAGCCCCGAATTGTACTTC. Amino acids: CASGRLGDSPELYF. V usage is TRBV12-5 and J usage is TRBJ2-7, with 7 nucleotides matching TRBD1. The CDR3 sequence is 14 residues long. Trimming removed 5 bases from V and 12 bases from J; junction bases left unmatched: 16. Germline V gene data show CDR1 as LGHNT and CDR2 as FRNRAP.

This clonotype was seen at least ten times. It is likely a read error, because the conserved phenylalanine at the end of the CDR3 is missing. Because the CDR3's place on the DNA is in doubt, the DNA is left out and the CDR3 is given as listed by TCRdb. The rearrangement links TRBV11-3 to TRBJ2-7. The CDR3 numbers 8 amino acids, ends counted. The germline CDR1 and CDR2 sequences are SGHNT and YENEEA. The CDR3 region is CASSSFLS.

This clonotype was counted ten times or more. This sequence joins TRBV6-1 and TRBJ1-2; D is unresolved. The V and J ends lost 8 bases and 8 bases respectively, with 15 bases between them. The length of the CDR3 is 12 residues. Germline V gene lookup returns CDR1 MNHNS and CDR2 SASEGT. CDR3 in DNA: TGTGCCAGCGTATCCTCTATTGGGGGCTACACCTTC. It codes for CASVSSIGGYTF.

This clonotype showed up many times. J is TRBJ2-3 and V is TRBV5-1; D is unresolved. CDR3 length: 12 residues. Trimming shortened V by 0 bases and J by 4 bases, and 3 bases separated the two germline ends. Germline loops: CDR1 SGHRS, CDR2 YFSETQ. Here the CDR3 reads CASSLAPDTQYF. CDR3 nucleotide sequence: TGCGCCAGCAGCTTGGCTCCAGATACGCAGTATTTT.

This clonotype is termed medium-sized. This may arise from a read error, as a much more abundant clone is one base away. V and J are TRBV7-3 and TRBJ2-1; a possible D gene is TRBD1 (5 bases). The J call may be in error: the DNA end matches TRBJ2-7 better. In germline, CDR1 is SGHTA, CDR2 FQGTGA. This CDR3 contains 15 residues. Here the CDR3 DNA reads TGTGCCAGCAGCTTACAGGGTAGCTCCTACAATGAGCAGTACTTC. Its protein is CASSLQGSSYNEQYF.

Judged by abundance, this clonotype is medium-sized. V gene TRBV7-9 combines with J gene TRBJ2-4; D is perhaps TRBD1 or TRBD2 (6 bases each). Trimming took 8 bases from V and 1 from J, leaving 12 bases between them. Germline lookup yields CDR1 SEHNR and CDR2 FQNEAQ (reference sequence). This CDR3 contains 14 residues. The CDR3 DNA sequence: TGTGCCAGCGCCCAAGGGGGGGCCAAAAACATTCAGTACTTC. This sequence encodes CASAQGGAKNIQYF.

The genes are TRBV9 and TRBJ1-1; maybe TRBD1 (5 bases). Deletions cut 0 bases from V and 3 bases from J, with 6 bases between. The CDR3 spans 13 residues. Germline V gene data show CDR1 as SGDLS and CDR2 as YYNGEE. CDR3 in amino acids: CASSVVGDTEAFF. The CDR3 bases are TGTGCCAGCAGCGTAGTAGGGGACACTGAAGCTTTCTTT.

This clonotype was counted ten times or more. The chain combines TRBV5-1 with TRBJ1-2; no clear D gene. V dropped 0 bases and J dropped 4 bases, with 10 bases sitting between them. The CDR3 runs to 14 residues. The V gene's germline CDR1 is SGHRS and CDR2 YFSETQ. The CDR3 nucleotides are TGCGCCAGCAGCTTGGCGGTCTCCAGCTATGGCTACACCTTC. Protein product: CASSLAVSSYGYTF.

This clonotype was seen a handful of times. This chain uses TRBV10-3 with TRBJ1-2; D call uncertain. The V end was cut by 5 bases, the J end by 6 bases, with 13 bases between. This CDR3 has 13 residues. Germline CDR1 and CDR2: ENHRY and SYGVKD. The CDR3 protein is CAISPGSLDGYTF. The DNA of the CDR3 is TGTGCCATCAGTCCCGGGTCCCTTGATGGCTACACCTTC.